Listed below are T cell receptor beta chains from one sample, sequenced in a study of blood T cell repertoires in COVID-19. The method was immunoSEQ multiplex PCR; TCRdb's version includes in-frame clones alone and lacks a portion of them. This table holds 270,000 or so clones, about 86% found once. What was sequenced was peripheral blood. The source of these receptors is a woman under 40 with COVID-19, enrolled during active disease. CDR3s include the opening cysteine and the closing phenylalanine or tryptophan. The D gene is left open where the match is weak. The size field is filled for only some rows; it gives once, few, many or a size class.

abundance	d_gene	v_gene	j_gene	CDR3nt	CDR3aa
NA	NA	TRBV6-6	TRBJ2-1	TGTGCCAGCACCACCAGTGGGGCCAATGAGCAGTTCTTC	CASTTSGANEQFF
NA	NA	TRBV19	TRBJ1-1	TGTGCCAGCGCATTCACATCATACAACACTGAAGCTTTCTTT	CASAFTSYNTEAFF
NA	TRBD1	TRBV6-6	TRBJ2-7	TGTGCCAGCAGTTCCCCGGGACAGGCGAGGTACGAGCAGTACTTC	CASSSPGQARYEQYF
NA	NA	TRBV20-1	TRBJ2-7	TGCAGTGCCCATAGTGACGAGCAGTACTTC	CSAHSDEQYF
NA	TRBD2	TRBV11-2	TRBJ2-7	TGTGCCAGCAGCTTAGGCGCTAGCGGGGAGAACTACGAGCAGTACTTC	CASSLGASGENYEQYF
once	NA	TRBV19	TRBJ1-1	TGTGCCAGCAGAGCATTTCGGGTCATGAACACTGAAGCTTTCTTT	CASRAFRVMNTEAFF
once	NA	TRBV5-8	TRBJ2-1	TGTGCCAGCAGGAAAAGACAGACCAATGAGCAGTTCTTC	CASRKRQTNEQFF
NA	NA	TRBV24-1	TRBJ2-7	TGTGCCACCAGTGAGGGGGGTACGGGCTCCTACGAGCAGTACTTC	CATSEGGTGSYEQYF
once	NA	TRBV6-5	TRBJ1-1	TGTGCCAGCAGAACAGGACAGTACACTGAAGCTTTCTTT	CASRTGQYTEAFF
NA	TRBD1	TRBV2	TRBJ1-1	TGTGCCAGCGCCGGACAGGGTTACACTGAAGCTTTCTTT	CASAGQGYTEAFF
NA	NA	TRBV2	TRBJ1-5	TGTGCCAGCAGAAGAGATAGCAATCAGCCCCAGCATTTT	CASRRDSNQPQHF
NA	NA	TRBV18	TRBJ1-5	TGTGCCAGCTCACCAAGCGGGACGGAGAGTAAGCCCCAGCATTTT	CASSPSGTESKPQHF
NA	NA	TRBV6-4	TRBJ1-4	TGTGCCAGCAGTGACCGGGGGGCGCCGGGGGAAAAACTGTTTTTT	CASSDRGAPGEKLFF
NA	TRBD1	TRBV5-1	TRBJ1-3	TGCGCCAGCAGCCTAACCCTACAGGGGGTCTCTGGAAACACCATATATTTT	CASSLTLQGVSGNTIYF
NA	NA	TRBV19	TRBJ1-5	TGTGCCAGTAGTATGGGGGCTTTGTCGCCCCAGCATTTT	CASSMGALSPQHF
NA	NA	TRBV21-1	TRBJ2-5	TGTGCCAGCAGCAAAAAAGGACGGGGTGCTGGAGCTCCGAGGGAGACCCAGTACTTC	CASSKKGRGAGAPRETQYF
NA	NA	TRBV18	TRBJ2-7	TGTGCCAGCTCCGAGACCTACGAGCAGTACTTC	CASSETYEQYF
NA	NA	TRBV28	TRBJ1-2	TGTGCCAGCAGGGCTCCCCATGTCCTTCGGGGCTATGGCTACACCTTC	CASRAPHVLRGYGYTF
many	NA	TRBV2	TRBJ1-1	TGTGCCAGCAGTGCGGACACTGAAGCTTTCTTT	CASSADTEAFF
once	NA	TRBV7-8	TRBJ2-2	TGTGCCAGCAGCTTAGTGTGGGGGGGCAACACCGGGGAGCTGTTTTTT	CASSLVWGGNTGELFF
NA	NA	TRBV6-1	TRBJ1-2	TGTGCCAGCAGTGAAGTATGGTGGGGGGGGAGCTATGGCTACACCTTC	CASSEVWWGGSYGYTF
NA	NA	TRBV6-1	TRBJ1-2	TGTGCCAGCAGTGAAGAGCTCCCATATGGCTACACCTTC	CASSEELPYGYTF
NA	TRBD1	TRBV7-9	TRBJ2-2	TGTGCCAGCAGCGCCATCGACAGGGGGCCGGTCGGGGAGCTGTTTTTT	CASSAIDRGPVGELFF
once	NA	TRBV7-6	TRBJ1-1	TGTGCCAGCGGACTGCATAAGAACACTGAAGCTTTCTTT	CASGLHKNTEAFF
once	TRBD2	TRBV15	TRBJ2-5	TGTGCCACCAGCAGACCCCCCCCCGGGGGGAGGGAGACCCAGTACTTC	CATSRPPPGGRETQYF
NA	TRBD1	TRBV29-1	TRBJ2-1	TGCAGCGTTGAAACAGGGGTCAATGAGCAGTTCTTC	CSVETGVNEQFF
NA	TRBD2	TRBV10-3	TRBJ2-7	TGTGCCACCCGCGGGGGGGCCTACGAGCAGTACTTC	CATRGGAYEQYF
NA	TRBD1	TRBV11-1	TRBJ2-7	TGTGCCAGCAGCCGCAACAGGGGCAGCGAGCAGTACTTC	CASSRNRGSEQYF
NA	TRBD2	TRBV6-4	TRBJ2-3	TGTGCCAGCAGTGACGGGGTAGCGGGGGGCACAGATACGCAGTATTTT	CASSDGVAGGTDTQYF
once	TRBD2	TRBV14	TRBJ2-1	TGTGCCAGCAGCCGATTAGCGGGGGTTAGCAATGAGCAGTTCTTC	CASSRLAGVSNEQFF
NA	TRBD1	TRBV6-5	TRBJ2-7	TGTGCCAGCAGTTATGGACAGGGGATTTACGAGCAGTACTTC	CASSYGQGIYEQYF
NA	NA	TRBV18	TRBJ1-2	TGTGCCAGCTCACCAAACGGGAACTATGGCTACACCTTC	CASSPNGNYGYTF
NA	TRBD1	TRBV2	TRBJ1-3	TGTGCCAGCAGTGCTACAGGGGGCTCTGGAAACACCATATATTTT	CASSATGGSGNTIYF
NA	TRBD1	TRBV27	TRBJ2-1	TGTGCCAGCAGTCCCCTAGGGACAGTCGATAATGAGCAGTTCTTC	CASSPLGTVDNEQFF
once	TRBD1	TRBV6-5	TRBJ1-2	TGTGCCAGCAGCCTACAGGGGAACTATGGCTACACCTTC	CASSLQGNYGYTF
few	NA	TRBV5-1	TRBJ1-6	TGCGCCAGCAGCGGGGTGGGGCCGAATTCACCCCTCCACTTT	CASSGVGPNSPLHF
NA	TRBD1	TRBV5-6	TRBJ1-3	TGTGCCAGCGTACGGACAGGAGCTGGAAACACCATATATTTT	CASVRTGAGNTIYF
once	TRBD2	TRBV9	TRBJ2-3	TGTGCCAGCAGCGCGGAGACTAGCGGGGGTTTCGGGGATACGCAGTATTTT	CASSAETSGGFGDTQYF